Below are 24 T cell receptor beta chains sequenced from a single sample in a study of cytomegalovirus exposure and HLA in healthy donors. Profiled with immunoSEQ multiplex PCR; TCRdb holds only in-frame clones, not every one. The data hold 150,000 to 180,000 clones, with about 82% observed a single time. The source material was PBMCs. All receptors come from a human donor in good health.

The CDR3 spells CAWRRQGGSYEQYF. The CDR3 DNA is TGTGCCTGGAGGAGACAGGGGGGGTCCTACGAGCAGTACTTC. The chain combines TRBV30 with TRBJ2-7, with 9 bases aligning to TRBD1. After removal of 3 bases from V and 1 base from J, the junction contained 4 bases not matched to a gene. The CDR3 consists of 14 residues. Germline values: CDR1 GTSNPN, CDR2 SVGIG (reference sequence). Full variable domain (outside the CDR3, taken from reference TRBV30 and TRBJ2-7): SQTIHQWPATLVQPVGSPLSLECTVEGTSNPNLYWYRQAAGRGLQLLFYSVGIGQISSEVPQNLSASRPQDRQFILSSKKLLLSDSGFYLCAWRRQGGSYEQYFGPGTRLTVT.

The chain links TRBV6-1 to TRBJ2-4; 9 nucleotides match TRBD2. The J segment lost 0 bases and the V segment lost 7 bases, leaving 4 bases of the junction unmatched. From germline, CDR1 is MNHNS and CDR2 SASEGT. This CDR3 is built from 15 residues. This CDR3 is CASNRLAVAKNIQYF. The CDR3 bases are TGTGCCAGCAACCGACTAGCGGTAGCCAAAAACATTCAGTACTTC.

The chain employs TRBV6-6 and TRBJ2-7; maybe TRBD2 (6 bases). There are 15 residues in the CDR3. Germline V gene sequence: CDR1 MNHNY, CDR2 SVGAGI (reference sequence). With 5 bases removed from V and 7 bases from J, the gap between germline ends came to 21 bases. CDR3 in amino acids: CASSPDRDSTSEQYF. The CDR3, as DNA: TGTGCCAGCAGTCCAGACCGGGACTCAACCTCGGAGCAGTACTTC.

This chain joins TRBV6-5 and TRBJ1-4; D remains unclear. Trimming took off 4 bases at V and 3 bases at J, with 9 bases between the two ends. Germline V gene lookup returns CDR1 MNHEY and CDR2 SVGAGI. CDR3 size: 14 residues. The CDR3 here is CASSFSAPNEKLFF. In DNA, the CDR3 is TGTGCCAGCAGTTTCTCAGCACCTAATGAAAAACTGTTTTTT.

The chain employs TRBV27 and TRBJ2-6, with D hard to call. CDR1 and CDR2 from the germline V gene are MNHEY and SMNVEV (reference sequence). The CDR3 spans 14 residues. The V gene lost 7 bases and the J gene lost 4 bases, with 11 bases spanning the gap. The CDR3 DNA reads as TGTGCCAGCACCTTAGAAGCCGGGGCCAACGTCCTGACTTTC. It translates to CASTLEAGANVLTF.

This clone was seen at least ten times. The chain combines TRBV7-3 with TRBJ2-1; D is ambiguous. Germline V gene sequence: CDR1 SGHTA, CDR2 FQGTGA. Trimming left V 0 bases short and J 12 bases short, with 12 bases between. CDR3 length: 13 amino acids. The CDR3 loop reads CASSLTFQTGQFF. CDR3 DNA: TGTGCCAGCAGCTTAACGTTTCAGACGGGGCAGTTCTTC.

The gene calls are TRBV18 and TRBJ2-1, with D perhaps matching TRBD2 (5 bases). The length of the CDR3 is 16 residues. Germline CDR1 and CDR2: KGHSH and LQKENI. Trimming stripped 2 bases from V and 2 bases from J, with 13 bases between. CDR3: CASSPTSRVTYNEQFF. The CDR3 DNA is TGTGCCAGCTCACCAACATCGCGGGTCACCTACAATGAGCAGTTCTTC.

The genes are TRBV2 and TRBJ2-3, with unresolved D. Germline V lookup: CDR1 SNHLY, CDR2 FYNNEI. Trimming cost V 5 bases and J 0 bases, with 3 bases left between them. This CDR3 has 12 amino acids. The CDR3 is CASSTSTDTQYF. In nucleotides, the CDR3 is TGTGCCAGCAGTACAAGCACAGATACGCAGTATTTT.

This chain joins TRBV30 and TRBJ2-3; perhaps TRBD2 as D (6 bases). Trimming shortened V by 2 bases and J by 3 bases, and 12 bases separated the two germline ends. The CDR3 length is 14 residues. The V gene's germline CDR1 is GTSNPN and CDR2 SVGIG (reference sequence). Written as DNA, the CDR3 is TGTGCCTGGAGTATCGGGGGTATTACAGATACGCAGTATTTT. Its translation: CAWSIGGITDTQYF.

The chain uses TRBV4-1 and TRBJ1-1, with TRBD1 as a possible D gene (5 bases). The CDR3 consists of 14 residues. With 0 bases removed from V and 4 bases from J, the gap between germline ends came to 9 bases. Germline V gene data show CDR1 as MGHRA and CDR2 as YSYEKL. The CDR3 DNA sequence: TGCGCCAGCAGCCAAGACGACAGAGCCACTGAAGCTTTCTTT. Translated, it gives CASSQDDRATEAFF.

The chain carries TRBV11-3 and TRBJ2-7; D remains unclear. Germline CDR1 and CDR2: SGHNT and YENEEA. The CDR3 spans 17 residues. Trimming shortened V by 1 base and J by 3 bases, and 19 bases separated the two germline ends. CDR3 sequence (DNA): TGTGCCAGCAGCTTAGGAGGCTCTATGAATGACCTCTACGAGCAGTACTTC. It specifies CASSLGGSMNDLYEQYF.

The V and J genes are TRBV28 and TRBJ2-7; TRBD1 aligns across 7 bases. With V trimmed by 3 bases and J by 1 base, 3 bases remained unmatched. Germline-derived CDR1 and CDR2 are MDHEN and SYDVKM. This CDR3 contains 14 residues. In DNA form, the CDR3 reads TGTGCCAGCAGTTTTCCAGGGGGATCCTACGAGCAGTACTTC. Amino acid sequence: CASSFPGGSYEQYF.

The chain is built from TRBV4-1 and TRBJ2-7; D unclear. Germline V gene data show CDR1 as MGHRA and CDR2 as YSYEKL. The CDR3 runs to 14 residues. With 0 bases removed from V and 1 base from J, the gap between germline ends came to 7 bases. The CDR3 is CASSQDQDSYEQYF. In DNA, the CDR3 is TGCGCCAGCAGCCAAGATCAGGATTCCTACGAGCAGTACTTC.

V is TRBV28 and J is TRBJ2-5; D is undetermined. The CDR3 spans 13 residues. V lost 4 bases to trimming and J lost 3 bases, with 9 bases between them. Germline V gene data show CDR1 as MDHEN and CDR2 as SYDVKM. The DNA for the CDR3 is TGTGCCAGCAGTTCGACTGTGGAAGAGACCCAGTACTTC. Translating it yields CASSSTVEETQYF. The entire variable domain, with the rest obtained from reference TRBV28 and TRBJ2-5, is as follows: DVKVTQSSRYLVKRTGEKVFLECVQDMDHENMFWYRQDPGLGLRLIYFSYDVKMKEKGDIPEGYSVSREKKERFSLILESASTNQTSMYLCASSSTVEETQYFGPGTRLLVL.

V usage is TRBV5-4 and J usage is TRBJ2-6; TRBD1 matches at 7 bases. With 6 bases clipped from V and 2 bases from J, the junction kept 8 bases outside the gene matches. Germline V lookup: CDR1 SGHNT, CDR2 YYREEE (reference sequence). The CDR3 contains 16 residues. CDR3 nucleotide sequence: TGTGCCAGCAACCACAGGGGTACAGCTGGGGCCAACGTCCTGACTTTC. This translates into CASNHRGTAGANVLTF. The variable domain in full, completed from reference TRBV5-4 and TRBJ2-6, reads ETGVTQSPTHLIKTRGQQVTLRCSSQSGHNTVSWYQQALGQGPQFIFQYYREEENGRGNFPPRFSGLQFPNYSSELNVNALELDDSALYLCASNHRGTAGANVLTFGAGSRLTVL.

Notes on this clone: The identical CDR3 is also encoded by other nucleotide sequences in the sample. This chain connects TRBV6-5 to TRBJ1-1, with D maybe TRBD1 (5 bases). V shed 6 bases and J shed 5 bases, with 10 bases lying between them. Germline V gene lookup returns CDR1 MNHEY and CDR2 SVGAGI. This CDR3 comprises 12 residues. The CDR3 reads CASSRGGTEAFF. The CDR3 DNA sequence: TGTGCCAGCAGCCGGGGGGGGACTGAAGCTTTCTTT.

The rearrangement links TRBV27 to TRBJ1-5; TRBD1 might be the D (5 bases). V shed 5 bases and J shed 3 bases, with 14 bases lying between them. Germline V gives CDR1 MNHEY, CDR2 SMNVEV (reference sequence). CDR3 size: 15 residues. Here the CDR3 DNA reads TGTGCCAGCAGTGGGACTGAGGTTCCCAATCAGCCCCAGCATTTT. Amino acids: CASSGTEVPNQPQHF.

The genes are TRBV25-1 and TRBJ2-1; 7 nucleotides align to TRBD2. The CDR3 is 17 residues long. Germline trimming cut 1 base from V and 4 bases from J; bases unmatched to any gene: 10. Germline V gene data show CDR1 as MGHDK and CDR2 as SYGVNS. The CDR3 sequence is CASSESWGGNAYNEQFF. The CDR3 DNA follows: TGTGCCAGCAGTGAATCCTGGGGGGGAAATGCATACAATGAGCAGTTCTTC.

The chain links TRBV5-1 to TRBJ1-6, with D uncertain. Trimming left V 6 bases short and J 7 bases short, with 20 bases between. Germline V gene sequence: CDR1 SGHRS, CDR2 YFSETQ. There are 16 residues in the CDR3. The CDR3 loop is CASTPSPWEENSPLHF. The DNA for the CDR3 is TGCGCCAGCACCCCTTCCCCTTGGGAGGAGAATTCACCCCTCCACTTT.

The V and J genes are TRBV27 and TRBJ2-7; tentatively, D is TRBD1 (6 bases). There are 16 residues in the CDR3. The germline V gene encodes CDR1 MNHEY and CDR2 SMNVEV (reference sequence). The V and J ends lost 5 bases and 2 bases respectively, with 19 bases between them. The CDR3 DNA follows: TGTGCCAGCAGTGCCGACTGGACAGTGTGGACCTACGAGCAGTACTTC. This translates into CASSADWTVWTYEQYF.

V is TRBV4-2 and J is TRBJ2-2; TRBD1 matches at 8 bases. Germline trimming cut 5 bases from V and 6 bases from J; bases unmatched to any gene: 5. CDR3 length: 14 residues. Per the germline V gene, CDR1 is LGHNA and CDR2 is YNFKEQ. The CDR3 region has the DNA TGTGCCAGCAGCTTCGGACAGGGTGCCGGGGAGCTGTTTTTT. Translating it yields CASSFGQGAGELFF.

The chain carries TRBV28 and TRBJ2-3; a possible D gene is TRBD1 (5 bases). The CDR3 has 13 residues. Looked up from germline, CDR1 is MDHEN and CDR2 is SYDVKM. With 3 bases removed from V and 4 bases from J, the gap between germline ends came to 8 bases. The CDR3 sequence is CASSLGRPDTQYF. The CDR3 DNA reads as TGTGCCAGCAGTTTGGGGCGGCCAGATACGCAGTATTTT.

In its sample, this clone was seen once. CDR3 in amino acids: CASSTDRAEKLFF. CDR3 nucleotide sequence: TGTGCCAGTAGTACTGACAGGGCTGAAAAACTGTTTTTT. The chain uses TRBV19 and TRBJ1-4; TRBD1 agrees at 7 bases. CDR3 length equals 13 residues. The junction had 3 bases not matched to a gene; V was cut back by 4 bases and J by 7 bases. Germline lookup yields CDR1 LNHDA and CDR2 SQIVND (reference sequence).

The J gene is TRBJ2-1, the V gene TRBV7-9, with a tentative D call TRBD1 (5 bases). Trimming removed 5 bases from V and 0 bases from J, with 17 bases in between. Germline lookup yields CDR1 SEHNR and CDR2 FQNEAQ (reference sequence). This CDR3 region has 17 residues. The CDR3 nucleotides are TGTGCCAGCAGCCAGAATTTAAGGGGAAGCTCCTACAATGAGCAGTTCTTC. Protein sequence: CASSQNLRGSSYNEQFF.